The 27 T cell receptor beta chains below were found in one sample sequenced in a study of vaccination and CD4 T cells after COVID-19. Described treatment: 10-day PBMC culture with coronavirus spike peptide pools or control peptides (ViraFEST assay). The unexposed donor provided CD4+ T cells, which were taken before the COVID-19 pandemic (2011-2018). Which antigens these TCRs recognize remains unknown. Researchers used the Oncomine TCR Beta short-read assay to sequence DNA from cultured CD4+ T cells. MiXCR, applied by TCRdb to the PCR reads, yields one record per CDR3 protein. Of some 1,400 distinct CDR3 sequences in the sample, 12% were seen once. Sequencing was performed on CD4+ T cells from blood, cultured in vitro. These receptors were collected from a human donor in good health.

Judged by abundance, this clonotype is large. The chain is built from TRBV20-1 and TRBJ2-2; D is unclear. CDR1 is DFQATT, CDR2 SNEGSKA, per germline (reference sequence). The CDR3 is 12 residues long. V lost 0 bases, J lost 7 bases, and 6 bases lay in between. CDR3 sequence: CSAREGGGELFF. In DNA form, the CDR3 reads TGCAGTGCTAGAGAGGGCGGCGGGGAGCTGTTTTTT.

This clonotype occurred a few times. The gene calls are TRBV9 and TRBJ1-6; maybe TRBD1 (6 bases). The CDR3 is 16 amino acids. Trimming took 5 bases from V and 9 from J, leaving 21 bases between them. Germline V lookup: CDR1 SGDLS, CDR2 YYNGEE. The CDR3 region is CASSAGEGRFGSPLHF. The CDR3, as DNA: TGTGCCAGCAGTGCAGGGGAGGGAAGGTTCGGTTCACCCCTCCACTTT.

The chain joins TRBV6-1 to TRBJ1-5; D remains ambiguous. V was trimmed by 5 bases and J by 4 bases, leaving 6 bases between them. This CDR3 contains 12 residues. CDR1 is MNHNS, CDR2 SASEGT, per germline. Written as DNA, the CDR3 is TGTGCCAGCAGTCAACCAAATCAGCCCCAGCATTTT. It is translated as CASSQPNQPQHF.

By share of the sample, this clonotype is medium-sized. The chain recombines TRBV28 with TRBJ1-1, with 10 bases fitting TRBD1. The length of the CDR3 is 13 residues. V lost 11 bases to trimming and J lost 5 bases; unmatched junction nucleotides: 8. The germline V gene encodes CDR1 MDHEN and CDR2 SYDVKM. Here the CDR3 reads CAGPTGGRTEAFF. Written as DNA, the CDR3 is TGTGCCGGTCCGACAGGGGGCAGAACTGAAGCTTTCTTT.

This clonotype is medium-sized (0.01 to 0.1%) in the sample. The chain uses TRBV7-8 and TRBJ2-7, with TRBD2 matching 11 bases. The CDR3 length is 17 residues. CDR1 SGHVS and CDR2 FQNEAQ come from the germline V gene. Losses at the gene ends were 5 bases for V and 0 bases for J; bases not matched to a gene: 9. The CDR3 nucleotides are TGTGCCAGCAGCGGATCTAGCGGGGGGACTAGCTCCTACGAGCAGTACTTC. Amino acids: CASSGSSGGTSSYEQYF.

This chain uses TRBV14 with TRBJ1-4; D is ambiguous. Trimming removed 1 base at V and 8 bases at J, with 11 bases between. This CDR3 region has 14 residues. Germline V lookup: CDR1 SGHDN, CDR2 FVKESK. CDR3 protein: CASSQADWREKLFF. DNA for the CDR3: TGTGCCAGCAGCCAAGCGGACTGGAGAGAAAAACTGTTTTTT.

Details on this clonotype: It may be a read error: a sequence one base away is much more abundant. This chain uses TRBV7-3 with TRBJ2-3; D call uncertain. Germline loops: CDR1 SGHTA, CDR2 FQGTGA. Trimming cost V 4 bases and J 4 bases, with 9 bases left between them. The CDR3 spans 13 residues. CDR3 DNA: TGTGCCAGCAGCTCGACAAGGGCAGATACGCAGTATTTT. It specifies CASSSTRADTQYF.

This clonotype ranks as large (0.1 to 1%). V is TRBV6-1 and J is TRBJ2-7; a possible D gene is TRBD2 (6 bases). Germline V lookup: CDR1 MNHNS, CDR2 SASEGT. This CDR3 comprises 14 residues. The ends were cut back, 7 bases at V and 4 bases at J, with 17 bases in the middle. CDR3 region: CASIKSDAGYEQYF. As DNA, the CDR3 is TGTGCCAGCATCAAAAGTGACGCGGGATACGAGCAGTACTTC.

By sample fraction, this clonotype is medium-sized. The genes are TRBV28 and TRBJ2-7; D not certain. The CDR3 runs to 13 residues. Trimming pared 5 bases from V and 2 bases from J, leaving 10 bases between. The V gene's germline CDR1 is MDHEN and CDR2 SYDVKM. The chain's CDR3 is CASSQPQTYEQYF. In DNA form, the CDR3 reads TGTGCCAGCAGTCAGCCCCAAACCTACGAGCAGTACTTC. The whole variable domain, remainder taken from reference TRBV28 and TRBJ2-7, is DVKVTQSSRYLVKRTGEKVFLECVQDMDHENMFWYRQDPGLGLRLIYFSYDVKMKEKGDIPEGYSVSREKKERFSLILESASTNQTSMYLCASSQPQTYEQYFGPGTRLTVT.

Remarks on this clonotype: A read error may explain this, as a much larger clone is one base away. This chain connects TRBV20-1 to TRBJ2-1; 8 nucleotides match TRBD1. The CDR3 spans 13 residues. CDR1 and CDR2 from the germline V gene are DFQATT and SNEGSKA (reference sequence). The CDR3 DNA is TGCAGTGCCCCCGGACAGGGCTACAATGAGCAGTCCTTC. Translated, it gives CSAPGQGYNEQSF.

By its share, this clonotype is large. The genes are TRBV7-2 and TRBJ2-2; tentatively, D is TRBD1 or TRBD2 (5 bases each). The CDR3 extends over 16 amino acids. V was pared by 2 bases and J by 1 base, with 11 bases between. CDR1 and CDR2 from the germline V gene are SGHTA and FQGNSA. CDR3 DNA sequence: TGTGCCAGCAGCTTAAACGGGGCCATGAACACCGGGGAGCTGTTTTTT. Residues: CASSLNGAMNTGELFF.

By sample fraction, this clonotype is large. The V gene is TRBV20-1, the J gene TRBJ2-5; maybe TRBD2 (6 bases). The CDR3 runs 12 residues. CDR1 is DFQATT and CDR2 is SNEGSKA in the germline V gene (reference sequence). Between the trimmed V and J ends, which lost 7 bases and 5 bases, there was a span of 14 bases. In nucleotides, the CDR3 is TGCAGTGGGATTTGGGGGAGGGAGACCCAGTACTTC. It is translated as CSGIWGRETQYF.

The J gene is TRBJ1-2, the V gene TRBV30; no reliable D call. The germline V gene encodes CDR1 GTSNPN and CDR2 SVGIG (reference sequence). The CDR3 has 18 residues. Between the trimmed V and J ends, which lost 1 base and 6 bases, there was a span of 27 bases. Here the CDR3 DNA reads TGTGCCTGGAGTGCTCCCTGGGTAACGGCGGCAAATGGTGATGGCTACACCTTC. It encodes CAWSAPWVTAANGDGYTF. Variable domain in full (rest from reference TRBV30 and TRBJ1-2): SQTIHQWPATLVQPVGSPLSLECTVEGTSNPNLYWYRQAAGRGLQLLFYSVGIGQISSEVPQNLSASRPQDRQFILSSKKLLLSDSGFYLCAWSAPWVTAANGDGYTFGSGTRLTVV.

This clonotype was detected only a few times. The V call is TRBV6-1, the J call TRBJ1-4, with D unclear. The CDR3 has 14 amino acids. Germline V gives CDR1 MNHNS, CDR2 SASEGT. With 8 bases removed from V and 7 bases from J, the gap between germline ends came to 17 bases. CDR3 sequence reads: CASFERTVREKLFF. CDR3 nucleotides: TGTGCCAGCTTTGAGAGGACGGTTCGTGAAAAACTGTTTTTT.

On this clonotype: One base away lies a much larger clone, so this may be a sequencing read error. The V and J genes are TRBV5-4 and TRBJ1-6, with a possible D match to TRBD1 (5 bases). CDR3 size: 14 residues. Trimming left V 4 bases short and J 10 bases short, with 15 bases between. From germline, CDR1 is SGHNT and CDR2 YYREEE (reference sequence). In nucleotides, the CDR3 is TGTGCCAGCAGCCCGAGTCAGGGAGAGTCACCCCTCCACTTT. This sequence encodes CASSPSQGESPLHF. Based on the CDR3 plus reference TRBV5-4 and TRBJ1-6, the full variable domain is ETGVTQSPTHLIKTRGQQVTLRCSSQSGHNTVSWYQQALGQGPQFIFQYYREEENGRGNFPPRFSGLQFPNYSSELNVNALELDDSALYLCASSPSQGESPLHFGNGTRLTVT.

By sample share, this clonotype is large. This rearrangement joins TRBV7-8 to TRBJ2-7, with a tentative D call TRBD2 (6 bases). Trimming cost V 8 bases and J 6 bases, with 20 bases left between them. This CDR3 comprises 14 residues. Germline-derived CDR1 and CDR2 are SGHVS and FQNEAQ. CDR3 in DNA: TGTGCCAGCCATAGGGGCGGGGTGATGGGCGAGCAGTACTTC. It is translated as CASHRGGVMGEQYF.

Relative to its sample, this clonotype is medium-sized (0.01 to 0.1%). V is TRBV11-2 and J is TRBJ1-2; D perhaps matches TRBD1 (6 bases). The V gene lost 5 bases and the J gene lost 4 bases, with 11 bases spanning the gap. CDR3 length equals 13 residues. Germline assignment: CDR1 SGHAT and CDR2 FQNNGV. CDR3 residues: CASSHRDTYGYTF. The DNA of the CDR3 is TGTGCCAGCAGCCACAGGGATACCTATGGCTACACCTTC.

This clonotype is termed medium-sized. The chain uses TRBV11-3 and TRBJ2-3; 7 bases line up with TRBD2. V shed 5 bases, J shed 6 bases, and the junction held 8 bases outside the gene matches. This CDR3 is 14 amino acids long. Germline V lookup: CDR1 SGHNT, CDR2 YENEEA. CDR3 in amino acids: CASSPLDSGDTQYF. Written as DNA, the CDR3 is TGTGCCAGCAGCCCCTTGGATAGCGGGGATACGCAGTATTTT.

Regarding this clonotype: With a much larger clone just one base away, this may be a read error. The CDR3 DNA sequence: TGTGCCAGCAGTTTCCCCCGGGAGGGGCGGGGAGCGCGTGGAGCTTTCTTT. Translated, it gives CASSFPREGRGARGAFF. The chain couples TRBV28 to TRBJ1-1; tentative D call: TRBD1 (5 bases). The CDR3 runs to 17 residues. With 3 bases removed from V and 10 bases from J, the gap between germline ends came to 27 bases. Germline assignment: CDR1 MDHEN and CDR2 SYDVKM.

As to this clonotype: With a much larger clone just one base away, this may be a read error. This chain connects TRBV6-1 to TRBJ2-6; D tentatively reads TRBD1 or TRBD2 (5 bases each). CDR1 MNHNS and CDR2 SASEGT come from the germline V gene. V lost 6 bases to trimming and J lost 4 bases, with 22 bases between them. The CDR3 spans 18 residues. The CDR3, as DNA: TGTGCCAGCAGGACGGGACGGGGTATTGCGTCGGGGGCCAACGTCCTGACTTTC. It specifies CASRTGRGIASGANVLTF.

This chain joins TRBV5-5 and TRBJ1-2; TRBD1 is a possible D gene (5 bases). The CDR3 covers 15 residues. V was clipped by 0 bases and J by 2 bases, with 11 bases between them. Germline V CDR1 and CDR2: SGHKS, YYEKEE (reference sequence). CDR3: CASSLALGVNYGYTF. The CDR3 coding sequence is TGTGCCAGCAGCTTGGCCTTGGGGGTAAACTATGGCTACACCTTC.

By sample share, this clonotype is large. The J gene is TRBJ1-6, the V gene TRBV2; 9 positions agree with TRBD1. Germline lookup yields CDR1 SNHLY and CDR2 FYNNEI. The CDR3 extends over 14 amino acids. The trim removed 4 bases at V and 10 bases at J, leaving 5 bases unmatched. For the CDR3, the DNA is TGTGCCAGCAGTGCGGGACAGGGATGGTCACCCCTCCACTTT. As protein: CASSAGQGWSPLHF.

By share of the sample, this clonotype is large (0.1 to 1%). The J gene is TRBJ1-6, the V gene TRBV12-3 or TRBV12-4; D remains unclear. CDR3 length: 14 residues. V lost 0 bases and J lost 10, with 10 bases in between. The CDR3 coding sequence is TGTGCCAGCAGTTTAGCGGGGAAGGGATCACCCCTCCACTTT. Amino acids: CASSLAGKGSPLHF.

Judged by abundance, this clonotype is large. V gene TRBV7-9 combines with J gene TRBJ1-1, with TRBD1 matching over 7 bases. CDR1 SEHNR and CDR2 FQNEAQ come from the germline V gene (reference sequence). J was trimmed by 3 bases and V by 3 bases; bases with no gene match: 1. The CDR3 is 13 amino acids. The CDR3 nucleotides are TGTGCCAGCAGCTTTACAGGGGACACTGAAGCTTTCTTT. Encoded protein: CASSFTGDTEAFF.

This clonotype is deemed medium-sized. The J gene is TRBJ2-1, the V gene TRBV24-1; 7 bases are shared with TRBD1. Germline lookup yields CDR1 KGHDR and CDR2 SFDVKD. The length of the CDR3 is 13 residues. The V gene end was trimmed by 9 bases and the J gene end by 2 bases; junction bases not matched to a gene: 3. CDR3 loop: CATETGPYNEQFF. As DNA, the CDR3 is TGTGCCACCGAGACAGGGCCCTACAATGAGCAGTTCTTC.

The CDR3 is CASSFDVSSYNEQFF. The CDR3 coding sequence is TGTGCCAGCAGCTTCGACGTAAGCTCCTACAATGAGCAGTTCTTC. The chain employs TRBV7-2 and TRBJ2-1, with D hard to call. This CDR3 spans 15 amino acids. The V end lost 3 bases, the J end lost 0 bases, and 9 bases lay between the germline ends. CDR1 and CDR2 from the germline V gene are SGHTA and FQGNSA. The variable domain in full, with the rest retrieved from reference TRBV7-2 and TRBJ2-1, is GAGVSQSPSNKVTEKGKDVELRCDPISGHTALYWYRQSLGQGLEFLIYFQGNSAPDKSGLPSDRFSAERTGGSVSTLTIQRTQQEDSAVYLCASSFDVSSYNEQFFGPGTRLTVL.

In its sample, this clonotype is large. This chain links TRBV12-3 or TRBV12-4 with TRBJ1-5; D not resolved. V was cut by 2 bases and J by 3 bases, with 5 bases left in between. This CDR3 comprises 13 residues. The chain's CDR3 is CASSLSVNQPQHF. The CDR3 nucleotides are TGTGCCAGCAGTTTATCAGTCAATCAGCCCCAGCATTTT.